Listed here is a single T cell receptor (beta chain). The sample comes from a study of beta chain features in type 1 diabetes. The germline gives CDR1 MNHNY, CDR2 SVGAGI (reference sequence). The CDR3 sequence is 14 residues long. V shed 4 bases and J shed 1 base, with 10 bases lying between them. The entirety of the isolated RNA underwent reverse transcription, so expressed TCRB transcripts were sequenced. The data were produced by immunoSEQ multiplex PCR, yet TCRdb's version contains in-frame clones alone and is incomplete. The sample lists hundreds of thousands of clones, roughly 15% occurring once.

This clonotype was obtained from a young man in good health. V is TRBV6-6 and J is TRBJ2-5; no clear D gene. Input material: naive CD4+ T cells from blood. CDR3 in DNA: TGTGCCAGCAGTTCCCGACTGGGCCAAGAGACCCAGTACTTC. Translating gives CASSSRLGQETQYF.